Below are 23 T cell receptor beta chains sequenced from a single sample in a study of blood T cell repertoires in COVID-19. Assay used: immunoSEQ multiplex PCR; TCRdb lists only in-frame clones, some missing. Altogether roughly 21,000 clones are present, roughly 85% being singletons, with the ten largest covering about 6.7%. The sample consisted of peripheral blood. The receptors derive from a human donor in a cohort sampled during active COVID-19.

The chain couples TRBV5-4 to TRBJ1-6; 8 nucleotides agree with TRBD1. Germline CDR1 is SGHNT and CDR2 is YYREEE (reference sequence). The junction had 6 bases not matched to a gene; V was cut back by 2 bases and J by 5 bases. CDR3 length: 16 amino acids. The CDR3 loop reads CASSFGGTGHNSPLHF. For the CDR3, the DNA is TGTGCCAGCAGCTTCGGAGGGACAGGACATAATTCACCCCTCCACTTT.

The rearrangement uses TRBV4-3 and TRBJ2-5; 12 nucleotides agree with TRBD2. The CDR3 totals 16 residues. Trimming at V came to 0 bases and at J to 3 bases, leaving 2 bases not matched to a gene. Per germline, CDR1 LGHNA and CDR2 YSLEER. CDR3 sequence reads: CASSQDLAGGEETQYF. The CDR3 nucleotides are TGCGCCAGCAGCCAAGATCTAGCGGGGGGGGAAGAGACCCAGTACTTC.

This clone was seen once. CDR3 region: CASSLDSSNYGYTF. The CDR3 coding sequence is TGTGCCAGCTCACTTGACAGCTCTAACTATGGCTACACCTTC. V and J are TRBV18 and TRBJ1-2, with D possibly TRBD1 on 5 matching bases. Trimming took off 4 bases at V and 0 bases at J, with 9 bases between the two ends. CDR3 size: 14 residues. Germline values: CDR1 KGHSH, CDR2 LQKENI.

The J gene is TRBJ2-1, the V gene TRBV7-2; TRBD2 matches 8 bases. V was clipped by 1 base and J by 7 bases; unmatched bases: 12. CDR3 length: 17 amino acids. CDR1 SGHTA and CDR2 FQGNSA come from the germline V gene. CDR3 in DNA: TGTGCCAGCAGCTTAGTCGGGACGGGGGGGCCGGGTAATGAGCAGTTCTTC. Encoded protein: CASSLVGTGGPGNEQFF.

The chain is built from TRBV10-3 and TRBJ2-5; tentative D call: TRBD1 (6 bases). From germline, CDR1 is ENHRY and CDR2 SYGVKD. This CDR3 spans 14 amino acids. Trimming cost V 2 bases and J 4 bases, with 11 bases left between them. The CDR3 spells CAISEGGKGETQYF. As DNA, the CDR3 is TGTGCCATCAGTGAGGGGGGCAAGGGAGAGACCCAGTACTTC.

CDR3 amino acids: CASSLRWGGRTNTEAFF. The DNA for the CDR3 is TGCGCCAGCAGCTTGAGATGGGGCGGGAGGACGAACACTGAAGCTTTCTTT. The chain combines TRBV5-1 with TRBJ1-1; D perhaps matches TRBD1 (5 bases). Germline CDR1 and CDR2: SGHRS and YFSETQ. The CDR3 is 17 amino acids. With 1 base removed from V and 1 base from J, the gap between germline ends came to 17 bases.

This chain uses TRBV5-1 with TRBJ1-1, with TRBD1 matching 8 bases. Germline values: CDR1 SGHRS, CDR2 YFSETQ. Unmatched junction bases numbered 9, after V lost 1 base and J lost 1 base. CDR3 size: 17 residues. In DNA, the CDR3 is TGCGCCAGCAGCTTGTTAACAGGGGGTACCCGGAACACTGAAGCTTTCTTT. Its protein product is CASSLLTGGTRNTEAFF.

The V gene is TRBV12-3 or TRBV12-4, the J gene TRBJ1-2, with D possibly TRBD1 on 6 matching bases. The CDR3 is made up of 13 amino acids. V lost 5 bases to trimming and J lost 1 base, with 8 bases between them. CDR3 nucleotides: TGTGCCAGCAGTCGACAGGTTAACTATGGCTACACCTTC. It encodes CASSRQVNYGYTF.

This chain's CDR3 is CATSRDPGTGGEQQYF. The CDR3 DNA reads TGTGCCACCAGCAGAGATCCCGGGACAGGAGGTGAACAGCAGTACTTC. This sequence joins TRBV15 and TRBJ2-7; 8 bases line up with TRBD1. V was pared by 0 bases and J by 8 bases, with 12 bases of the junction left unmatched. Germline CDR1 LNHNV, CDR2 YYDKDF (reference sequence). This CDR3 region has 16 residues.

The V gene is TRBV6-5, the J gene TRBJ2-1; possible D gene TRBD2, 6 bases. The germline V and J ends were trimmed by 5 bases and 5 bases, with 16 bases remaining between them. This CDR3 has 15 residues. Germline values: CDR1 MNHEY, CDR2 SVGAGI. The CDR3 region is CASSPRPGGNNEQFF. Written as DNA, the CDR3 is TGTGCCAGCAGTCCACGTCCCGGGGGTAACAATGAGCAGTTCTTC.

The chain has TRBV7-6 and TRBJ2-6; 7 nucleotides align to TRBD1. The CDR3 runs 16 residues. Trimming at V came to 1 base and at J to 4 bases, leaving 4 bases not matched to a gene. Per the germline V gene, CDR1 is SGHVS and CDR2 is FNYEAQ. Here the CDR3 reads CASSLGQGVGANVLTF. CDR3 nucleotide sequence: TGTGCCAGCAGCTTAGGGCAGGGGGTGGGGGCCAACGTCCTGACTTTC.

The chain couples TRBV29-1 to TRBJ2-5; unclear D gene. CDR3 length: 12 amino acids. The germline V gene has CDR1 SQVTM and CDR2 ANQGSEA. V lost 4 bases to trimming and J lost 0 bases, with 6 bases between them. The CDR3 here is CSVVSHQETQYF. The DNA for the CDR3 is TGCAGCGTTGTGAGCCACCAAGAGACCCAGTACTTC.

This clone was observed a few times. The genes are TRBV14 and TRBJ2-6; D gene ambiguous. V was cut by 2 bases and J by 2 bases, with 16 bases left in between. Germline V gene sequence: CDR1 SGHDN, CDR2 FVKESK. CDR3 length: 18 amino acids. In DNA, the CDR3 is TGTGCCAGCAGCCAATTTCTAACAGAAGGTGCTGGGGCCAACGTCCTGACTTTC. It specifies CASSQFLTEGAGANVLTF. The entire variable domain, with the rest obtained from reference TRBV14 and TRBJ2-6, is as follows: EAGVTQFPSHSVIEKGQTVTLRCDPISGHDNLYWYRRVMGKEIKFLLHFVKESKQDESGMPNNRFLAERTGGTYSTLKVQPAELEDSGVYFCASSQFLTEGAGANVLTFGAGSRLTVL.

The chain combines TRBV21-1 with TRBJ1-3; TRBD1, the D gene given by the table, was not confirmed from the DNA. TRBV21-1 is termed a pseudogene. The CDR3 loop spans 15 amino acids. CDR3 amino acids: CASSKDGDSGNTIYF. CDR3 coding DNA: TGTGCCAGCAGCAAAGACGGGGACAGTGGAAACACCATATATTTT.

This CDR3 is CASSVGQGAVGYTF. In DNA, the CDR3 is TGTGCCAGCAGCGTTGGACAGGGGGCCGTTGGCTACACCTTC. The chain has TRBV11-2 and TRBJ1-2, with TRBD1 matching over 11 bases. V was clipped by 5 bases and J by 7 bases; unmatched bases: 6. The CDR3 loop spans 14 amino acids. Germline CDR1 is SGHAT and CDR2 is FQNNGV.

The chain couples TRBV4-1 to TRBJ2-2; TRBD1 is a possible D gene (5 bases). Germline CDR1 MGHRA, CDR2 YSYEKL. This CDR3 spans 14 amino acids. V shed 4 bases and J shed 1 base, with 7 bases lying between them. The CDR3 DNA reads TGCGCCAGCAGCCCTCAGGGGAACACCGGGGAGCTGTTTTTT. It encodes CASSPQGNTGELFF.

The gene calls are TRBV7-8 and TRBJ2-2, with a tentative D call TRBD2 (5 bases). The CDR3 runs 17 residues. The germline V gene has CDR1 SGHVS and CDR2 FQNEAQ. Trimming shortened V by 5 bases and J by 4 bases, and 20 bases separated the two germline ends. CDR3 loop: CASSGPPGSSGTGELFF. CDR3 nucleotide sequence: TGTGCCAGCAGCGGGCCGCCGGGAAGTTCGGGCACCGGGGAGCTGTTTTTT.

CDR3 amino acids: CASSQGVLLSYEQYF. In DNA form, the CDR3 reads TGTGCCAGCAGCCAAGGAGTCCTGCTGTCCTACGAGCAGTACTTC. The chain is built from TRBV4-2 and TRBJ2-7; D ambiguous. The V gene lost 1 base and the J gene lost 1 base, with 11 bases spanning the gap. Germline V gene data show CDR1 as LGHNA and CDR2 as YNFKEQ. The CDR3 is 15 residues long.

V and J are TRBV5-5 and TRBJ1-1, with D hard to call. Trimming stripped 4 bases from V and 1 base from J, with 11 bases between. Germline V gene data show CDR1 as SGHKS and CDR2 as YYEKEE (reference sequence). The CDR3 loop spans 14 amino acids. The CDR3 DNA follows: TGTGCCAGCAGCCGCCGACACCAGAACACTGAAGCTTTCTTT. Amino acid sequence: CASSRRHQNTEAFF.

The chain recombines TRBV15 with TRBJ1-1; 7 nucleotides match TRBD1. V lost 1 base to trimming and J lost 7 bases; unmatched junction nucleotides: 6. Germline V gene lookup returns CDR1 LNHNV and CDR2 YYDKDF (reference sequence). This CDR3 is built from 14 residues. In nucleotides, the CDR3 is TGTGCCACCAGCAGAGCAATTGACAGGGATGAAGCTTTCTTT. Its translation: CATSRAIDRDEAFF.

The chain recombines TRBV2 with TRBJ2-2, with a weak D call TRBD2 (6 bases). The CDR3 spans 14 residues. The germline V and J ends were trimmed by 6 bases and 1 base, with 9 bases remaining between them. Germline CDR1 reads SNHLY; CDR2 reads FYNNEI. The CDR3 loop reads CASRGGMNTGELFF. The CDR3 nucleotides are TGTGCCAGCAGGGGCGGGATGAACACCGGGGAGCTGTTTTTT.

The chain joins TRBV5-6 to TRBJ1-6; weak D call: TRBD1 (5 bases). CDR1 and CDR2 (germline): SGHDT, YYEEEE. The CDR3 is 16 residues long. Trimming took off 1 base at V and 4 bases at J, with 12 bases between the two ends. CDR3 residues: CASSLIDSFYNSPLHF. CDR3 DNA sequence: TGTGCCAGCAGCTTGATCGACAGTTTTTATAATTCACCCCTCCACTTT. Looking up the rest from reference TRBV5-6 and TRBJ1-6 gives the full variable domain: DAGVTQSPTHLIKTRGQQVTLRCSPKSGHDTVSWYQQALGQGPQFIFQYYEEEERQRGNFPDRFSGHQFPNYSSELNVNALLLGDSALYLCASSLIDSFYNSPLHFGNGTRLTVT.

In its sample, this clone was seen a few times. The V and J genes are TRBV5-4 and TRBJ1-6; D call uncertain. The germline gives CDR1 SGHNT, CDR2 YYREEE (reference sequence). This CDR3 spans 14 amino acids. Between the trimmed V and J ends, which lost 0 bases and 10 bases, there was a span of 11 bases. CDR3 coding DNA: TGTGCCAGCAGCTTGGCAGGTGAGCGGTCACCCCTCCACTTT. Its translation: CASSLAGERSPLHF.